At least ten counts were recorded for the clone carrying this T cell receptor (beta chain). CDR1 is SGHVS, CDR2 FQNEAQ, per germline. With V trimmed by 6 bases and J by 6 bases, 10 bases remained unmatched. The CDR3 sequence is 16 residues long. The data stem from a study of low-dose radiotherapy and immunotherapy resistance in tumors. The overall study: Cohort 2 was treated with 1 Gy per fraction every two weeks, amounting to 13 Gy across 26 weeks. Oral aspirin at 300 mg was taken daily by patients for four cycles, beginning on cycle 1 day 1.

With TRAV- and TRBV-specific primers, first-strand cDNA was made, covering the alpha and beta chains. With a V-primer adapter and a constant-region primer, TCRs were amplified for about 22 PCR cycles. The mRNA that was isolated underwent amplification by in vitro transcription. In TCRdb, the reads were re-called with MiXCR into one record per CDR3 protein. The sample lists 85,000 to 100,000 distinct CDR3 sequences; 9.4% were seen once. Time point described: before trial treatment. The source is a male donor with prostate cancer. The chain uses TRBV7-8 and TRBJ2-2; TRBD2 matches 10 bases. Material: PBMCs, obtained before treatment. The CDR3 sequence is CASRRGSGRMAGELFF. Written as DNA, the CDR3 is TGTGCCAGCAGAAGAGGTAGCGGGAGGATGGCCGGGGAGCTGTTTTTT.